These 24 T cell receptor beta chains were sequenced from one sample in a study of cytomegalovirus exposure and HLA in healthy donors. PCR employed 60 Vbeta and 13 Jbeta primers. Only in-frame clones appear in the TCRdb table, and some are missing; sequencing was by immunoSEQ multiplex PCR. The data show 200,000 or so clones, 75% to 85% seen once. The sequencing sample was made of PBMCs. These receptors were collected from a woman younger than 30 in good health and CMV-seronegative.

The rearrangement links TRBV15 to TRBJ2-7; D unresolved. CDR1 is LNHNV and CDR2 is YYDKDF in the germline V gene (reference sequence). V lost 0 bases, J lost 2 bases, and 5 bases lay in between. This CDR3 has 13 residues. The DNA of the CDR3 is TGTGCCACCAGCAGAGACTATCCCTACGAGCAGTACTTC. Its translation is CATSRDYPYEQYF.

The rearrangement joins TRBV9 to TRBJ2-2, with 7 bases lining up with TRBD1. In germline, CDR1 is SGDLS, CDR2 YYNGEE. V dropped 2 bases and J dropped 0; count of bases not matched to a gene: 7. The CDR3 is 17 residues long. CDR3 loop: CASSVPIDRANTGELFF. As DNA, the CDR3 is TGTGCCAGCAGCGTGCCCATTGACAGGGCGAACACCGGGGAGCTGTTTTTT.

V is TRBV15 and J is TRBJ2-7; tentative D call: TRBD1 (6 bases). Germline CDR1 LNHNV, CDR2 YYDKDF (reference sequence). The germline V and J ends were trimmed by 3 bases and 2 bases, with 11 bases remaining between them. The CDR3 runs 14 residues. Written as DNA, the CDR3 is TGTGCCACCAGCAGTCACGAGGGGGCCTACGAGCAGTACTTC. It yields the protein CATSSHEGAYEQYF.

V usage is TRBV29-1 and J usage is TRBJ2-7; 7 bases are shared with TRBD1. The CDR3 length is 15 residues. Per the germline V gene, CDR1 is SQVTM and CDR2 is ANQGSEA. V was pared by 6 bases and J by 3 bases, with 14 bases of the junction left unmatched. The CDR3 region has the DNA TGCAGCGTCGCGCCCCTACAGGGGATCGGCTACGAGCAGTACTTC. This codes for CSVAPLQGIGYEQYF.

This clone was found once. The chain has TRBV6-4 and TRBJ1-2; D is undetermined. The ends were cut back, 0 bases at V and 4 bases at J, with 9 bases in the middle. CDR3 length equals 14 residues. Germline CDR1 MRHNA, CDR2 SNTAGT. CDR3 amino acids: CASSDSFRGYGYTF. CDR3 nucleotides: TGTGCCAGCAGTGACTCATTTCGGGGCTATGGCTACACCTTC.

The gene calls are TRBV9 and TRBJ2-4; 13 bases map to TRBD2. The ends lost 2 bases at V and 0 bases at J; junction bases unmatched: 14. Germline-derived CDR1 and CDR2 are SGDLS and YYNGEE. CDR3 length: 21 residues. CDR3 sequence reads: CASSVLLRGTSGDLAKNIQYF. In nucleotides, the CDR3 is TGTGCCAGCAGCGTCCTCTTGAGGGGGACTAGCGGGGATCTAGCCAAAAACATTCAGTACTTC.

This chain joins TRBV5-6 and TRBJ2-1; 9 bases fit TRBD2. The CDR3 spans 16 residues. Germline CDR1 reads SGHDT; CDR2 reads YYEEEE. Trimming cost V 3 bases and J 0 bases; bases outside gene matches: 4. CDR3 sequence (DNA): TGTGCCAGCAGCTGGAGTAGCGGGAGCTCCTACAATGAGCAGTTCTTC. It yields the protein CASSWSSGSSYNEQFF.

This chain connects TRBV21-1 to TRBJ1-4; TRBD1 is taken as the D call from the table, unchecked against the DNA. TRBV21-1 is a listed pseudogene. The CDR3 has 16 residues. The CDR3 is CASSKPRTATNEKLFF. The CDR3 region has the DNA TGTGCCAGCAGCAAACCCAGGACAGCAACTAATGAAAAACTGTTTTTT.

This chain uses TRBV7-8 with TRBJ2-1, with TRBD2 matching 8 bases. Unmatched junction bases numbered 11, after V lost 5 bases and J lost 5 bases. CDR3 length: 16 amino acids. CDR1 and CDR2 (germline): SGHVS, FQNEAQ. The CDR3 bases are TGTGCCAGCAGCATACTAGGGACTAGGAAGGACAATGAGCAGTTCTTC. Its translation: CASSILGTRKDNEQFF.

This CDR3 reads CASSPDSRTSGGYEQYF. The CDR3 DNA sequence: TGCGCCAGCAGCCCAGATTCAAGGACTAGCGGGGGCTACGAGCAGTACTTC. The chain joins TRBV5-1 to TRBJ2-7; TRBD2 matches at 13 bases. The junction had 10 bases not matched to a gene; V was cut back by 4 bases and J by 3 bases. This CDR3 comprises 17 residues. Germline CDR1 SGHRS, CDR2 YFSETQ.

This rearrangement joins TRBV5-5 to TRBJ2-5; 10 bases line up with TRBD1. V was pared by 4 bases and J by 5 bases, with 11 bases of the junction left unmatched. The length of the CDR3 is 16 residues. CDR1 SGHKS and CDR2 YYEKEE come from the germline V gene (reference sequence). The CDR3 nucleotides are TGTGCCAGCAGCATCCGGGACAGGGGCCCAGAGGAGACCCAGTACTTC. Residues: CASSIRDRGPEETQYF. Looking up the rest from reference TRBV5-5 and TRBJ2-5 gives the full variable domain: DAGVTQSPTHLIKTRGQQVTLRCSPISGHKSVSWYQQVLGQGPQFIFQYYEKEERGRGNFPDRFSARQFPNYSSELNVNALLLGDSALYLCASSIRDRGPEETQYFGPGTRLLVL.

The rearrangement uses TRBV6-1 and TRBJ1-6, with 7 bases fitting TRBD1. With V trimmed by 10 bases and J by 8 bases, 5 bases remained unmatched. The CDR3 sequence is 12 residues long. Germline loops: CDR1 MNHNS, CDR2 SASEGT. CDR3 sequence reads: CAIRQGHSPLHF. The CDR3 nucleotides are TGTGCCATAAGACAGGGTCATTCACCCCTCCACTTT.

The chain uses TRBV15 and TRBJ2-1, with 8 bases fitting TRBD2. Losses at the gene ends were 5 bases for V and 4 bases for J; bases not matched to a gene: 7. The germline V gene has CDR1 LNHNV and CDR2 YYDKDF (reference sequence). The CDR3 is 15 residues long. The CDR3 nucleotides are TGTGCCACCAGCCCCCGGCGGGGGGCATACAATGAGCAGTTCTTC. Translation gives CATSPRRGAYNEQFF.

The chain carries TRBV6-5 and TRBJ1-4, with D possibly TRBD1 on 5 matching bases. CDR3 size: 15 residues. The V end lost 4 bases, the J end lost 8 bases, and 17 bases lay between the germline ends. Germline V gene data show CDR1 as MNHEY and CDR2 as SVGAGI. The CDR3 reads CASSWGVGRREKLFF. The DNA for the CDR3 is TGTGCCAGCAGTTGGGGGGTGGGGAGGAGAGAAAAACTGTTTTTT.

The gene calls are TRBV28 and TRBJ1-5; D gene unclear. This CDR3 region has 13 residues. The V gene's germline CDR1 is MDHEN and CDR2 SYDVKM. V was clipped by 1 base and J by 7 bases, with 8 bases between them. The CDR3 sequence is CASSLYYGQPQHF. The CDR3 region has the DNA TGTGCCAGCAGTTTATACTATGGGCAGCCCCAGCATTTT. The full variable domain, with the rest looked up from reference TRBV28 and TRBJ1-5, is DVKVTQSSRYLVKRTGEKVFLECVQDMDHENMFWYRQDPGLGLRLIYFSYDVKMKEKGDIPEGYSVSREKKERFSLILESASTNQTSMYLCASSLYYGQPQHFGDGTRLSIL.

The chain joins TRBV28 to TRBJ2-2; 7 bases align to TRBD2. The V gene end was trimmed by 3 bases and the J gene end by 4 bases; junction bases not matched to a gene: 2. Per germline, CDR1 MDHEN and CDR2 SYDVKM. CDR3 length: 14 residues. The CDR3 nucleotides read TGTGCCAGCAGTTTCGGGAGGCCCACCGGGGAGCTGTTTTTT. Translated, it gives CASSFGRPTGELFF. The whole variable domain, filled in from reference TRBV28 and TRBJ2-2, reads DVKVTQSSRYLVKRTGEKVFLECVQDMDHENMFWYRQDPGLGLRLIYFSYDVKMKEKGDIPEGYSVSREKKERFSLILESASTNQTSMYLCASSFGRPTGELFFGEGSRLTVL.

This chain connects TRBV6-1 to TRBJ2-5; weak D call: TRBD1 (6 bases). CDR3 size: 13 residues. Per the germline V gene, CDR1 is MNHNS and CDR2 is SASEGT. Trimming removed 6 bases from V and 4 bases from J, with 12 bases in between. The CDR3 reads CASRGARRETQYF. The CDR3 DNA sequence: TGTGCCAGCAGGGGGGCACGGAGAGAGACCCAGTACTTC.

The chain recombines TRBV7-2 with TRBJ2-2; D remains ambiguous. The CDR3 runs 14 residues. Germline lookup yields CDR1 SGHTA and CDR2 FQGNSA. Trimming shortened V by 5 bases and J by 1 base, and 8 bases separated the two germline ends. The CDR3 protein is CASSARLNTGELFF. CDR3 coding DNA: TGTGCCAGCAGCGCCCGACTGAACACCGGGGAGCTGTTTTTT. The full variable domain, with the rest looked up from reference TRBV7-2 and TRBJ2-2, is GAGVSQSPSNKVTEKGKDVELRCDPISGHTALYWYRQSLGQGLEFLIYFQGNSAPDKSGLPSDRFSAERTGGSVSTLTIQRTQQEDSAVYLCASSARLNTGELFFGEGSRLTVL.

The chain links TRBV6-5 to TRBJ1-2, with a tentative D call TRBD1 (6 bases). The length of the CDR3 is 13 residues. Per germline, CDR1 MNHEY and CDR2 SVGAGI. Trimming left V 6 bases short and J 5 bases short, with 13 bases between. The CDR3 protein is CASRTGGRYGYTF. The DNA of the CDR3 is TGTGCCAGCAGAACGGGGGGGCGTTATGGCTACACCTTC.

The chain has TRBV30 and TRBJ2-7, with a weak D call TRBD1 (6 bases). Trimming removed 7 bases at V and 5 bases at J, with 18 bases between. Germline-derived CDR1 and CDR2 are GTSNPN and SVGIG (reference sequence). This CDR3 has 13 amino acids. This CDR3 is CASNRDGPNEQYF. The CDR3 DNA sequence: TGTGCCTCGAACAGGGACGGGCCTAACGAGCAGTACTTC.

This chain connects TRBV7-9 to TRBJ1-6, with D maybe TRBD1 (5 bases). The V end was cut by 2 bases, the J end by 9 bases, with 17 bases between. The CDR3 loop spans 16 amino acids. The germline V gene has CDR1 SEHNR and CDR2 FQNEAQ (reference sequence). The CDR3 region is CASSLPLEGRGSPLHF. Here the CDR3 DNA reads TGTGCCAGCAGCTTACCCCTGGAGGGGCGAGGTTCACCCCTCCACTTT.

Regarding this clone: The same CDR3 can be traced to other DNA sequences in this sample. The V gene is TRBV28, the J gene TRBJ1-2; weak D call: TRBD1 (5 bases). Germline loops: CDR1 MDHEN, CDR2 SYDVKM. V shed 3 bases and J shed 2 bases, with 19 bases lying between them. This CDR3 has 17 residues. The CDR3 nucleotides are TGTGCCAGCAGTTTCGGTAAGAGAGGCGACAGCAACTATGGCTACACCTTC. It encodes CASSFGKRGDSNYGYTF.

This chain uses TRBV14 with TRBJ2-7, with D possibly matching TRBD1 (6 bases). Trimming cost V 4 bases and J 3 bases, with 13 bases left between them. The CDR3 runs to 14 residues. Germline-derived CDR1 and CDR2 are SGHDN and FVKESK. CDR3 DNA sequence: TGTGCCAGCAGCCCGGGACACGTATTCTACGAGCAGTACTTC. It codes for CASSPGHVFYEQYF.

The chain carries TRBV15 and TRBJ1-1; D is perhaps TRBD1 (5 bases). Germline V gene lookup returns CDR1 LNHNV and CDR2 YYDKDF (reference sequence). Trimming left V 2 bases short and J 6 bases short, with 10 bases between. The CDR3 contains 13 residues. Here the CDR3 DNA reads TGTGCCACCAGCAGACAGGGAAGGGCTGAAGCTTTCTTT. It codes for CATSRQGRAEAFF. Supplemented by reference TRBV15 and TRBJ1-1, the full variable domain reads DAMVIQNPRYQVTQFGKPVTLSCSQTLNHNVMYWYQQKSSQAPKLLFHYYDKDFNNEADTPDNFQSRRPNTSFCFLDIRSPGLGDTAMYLCATSRQGRAEAFFGQGTRLTVV.